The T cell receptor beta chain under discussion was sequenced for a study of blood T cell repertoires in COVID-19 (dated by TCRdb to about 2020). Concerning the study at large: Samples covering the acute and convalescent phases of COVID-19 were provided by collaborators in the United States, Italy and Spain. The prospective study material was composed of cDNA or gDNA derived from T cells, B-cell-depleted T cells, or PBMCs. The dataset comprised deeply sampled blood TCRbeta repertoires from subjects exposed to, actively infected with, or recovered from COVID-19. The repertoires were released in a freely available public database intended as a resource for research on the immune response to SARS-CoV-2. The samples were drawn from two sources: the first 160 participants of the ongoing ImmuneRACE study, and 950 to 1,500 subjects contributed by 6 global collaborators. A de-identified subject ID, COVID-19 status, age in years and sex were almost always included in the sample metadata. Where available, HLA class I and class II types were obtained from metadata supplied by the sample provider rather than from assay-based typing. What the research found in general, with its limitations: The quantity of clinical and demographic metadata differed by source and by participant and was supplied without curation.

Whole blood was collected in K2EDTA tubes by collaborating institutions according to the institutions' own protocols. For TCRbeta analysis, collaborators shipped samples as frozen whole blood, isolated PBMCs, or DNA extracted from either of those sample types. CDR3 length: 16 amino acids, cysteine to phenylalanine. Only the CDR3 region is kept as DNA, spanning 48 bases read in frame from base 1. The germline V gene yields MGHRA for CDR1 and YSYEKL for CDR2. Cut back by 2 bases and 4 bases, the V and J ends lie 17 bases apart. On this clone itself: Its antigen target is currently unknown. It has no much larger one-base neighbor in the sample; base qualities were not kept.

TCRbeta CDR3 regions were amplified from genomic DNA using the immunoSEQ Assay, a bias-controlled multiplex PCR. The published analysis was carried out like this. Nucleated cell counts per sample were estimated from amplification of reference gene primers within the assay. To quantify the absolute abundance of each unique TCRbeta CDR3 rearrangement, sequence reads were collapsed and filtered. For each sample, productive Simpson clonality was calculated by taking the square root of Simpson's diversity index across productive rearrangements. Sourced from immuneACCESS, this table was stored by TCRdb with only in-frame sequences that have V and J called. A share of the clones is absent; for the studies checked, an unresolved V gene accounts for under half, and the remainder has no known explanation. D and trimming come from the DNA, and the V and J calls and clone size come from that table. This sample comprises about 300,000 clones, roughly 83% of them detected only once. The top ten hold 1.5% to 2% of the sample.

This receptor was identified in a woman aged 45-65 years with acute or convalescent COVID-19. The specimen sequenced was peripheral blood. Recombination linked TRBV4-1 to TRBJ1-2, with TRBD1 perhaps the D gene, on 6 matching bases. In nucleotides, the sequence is TGCGCCAGCAGCCAATCACAGGGATTGGTCTCCTATGGCTACACCTTC. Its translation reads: CASSQSQGLVSYGYTF.